A single sample gave rise to the 26 T cell receptor beta chains below, sequenced in a study of siplizumab effects on memory and regulatory T cells. Profiled with immunoSEQ multiplex PCR; TCRdb holds only in-frame clones, not every one. The sample lists 50,000 to 55,000 clones, 93% occurring once. Sequenced: CD8+ T cells sorted from blood. The receptors come from a human donor in good health.

The chain uses TRBV27 and TRBJ2-4, with D possibly TRBD2 on 6 matching bases. CDR1 is MNHEY and CDR2 is SMNVEV in the germline V gene (reference sequence). The V and J ends lost 1 base and 8 bases respectively, with 12 bases between them. The CDR3 has 14 amino acids. In nucleotides, the CDR3 is TGTGCCAGCAGTTTATTGGCAGGAGGGTACATTCAGTACTTC. It codes for CASSLLAGGYIQYF.

The rearrangement uses TRBV28 and TRBJ2-5; no definite D call. Per the germline V gene, CDR1 is MDHEN and CDR2 is SYDVKM. V lost 2 bases and J 2 bases, leaving 9 bases between the germline ends. The CDR3 contains 14 residues. This CDR3 reads CASSLPTEQETQYF. The CDR3 bases are TGTGCCAGCAGTTTACCTACGGAACAAGAGACCCAGTACTTC.

This clone occurred a few times. The chain combines TRBV7-8 with TRBJ1-2, with TRBD1 identical over 10 bases. This CDR3 is built from 14 residues. Germline loops: CDR1 SGHVS, CDR2 FQNEAQ. V lost 5 bases to trimming and J lost 7 bases; unmatched junction nucleotides: 7. The CDR3 spells CASSRGQGLSGYTF. CDR3 nucleotide sequence: TGTGCCAGCAGCCGGGGACAGGGGCTGAGTGGCTACACCTTC.

This sequence joins TRBV6-1 and TRBJ2-1; maybe TRBD2 (5 bases). The V and J ends lost 4 bases and 7 bases respectively, with 17 bases between them. Germline V CDR1 and CDR2: MNHNS, SASEGT. The CDR3 length is 15 residues. CDR3 DNA sequence: TGTGCCAGCAGTGCAATCGGGAATTGGAAGAATGAGCAGTTCTTC. It specifies CASSAIGNWKNEQFF.

V gene TRBV19 combines with J gene TRBJ1-1; TRBD1 is a possible D gene (5 bases). Trimming removed 6 bases from V and 1 base from J, with 6 bases in between. Germline lookup yields CDR1 LNHDA and CDR2 SQIVND (reference sequence). The CDR3 runs to 12 residues. CDR3 sequence reads: CASSGGNTEAFF. CDR3 sequence (DNA): TGTGCCAGTAGCGGGGGGAACACTGAAGCTTTCTTT.

The gene calls are TRBV29-1 and TRBJ2-1; D gene uncertain. Germline-derived CDR1 and CDR2 are SQVTM and ANQGSEA. Trimming removed 6 bases at V and 6 bases at J, with 15 bases between. CDR3 length equals 13 residues. The CDR3 DNA sequence: TGCAGCGTGGTCGCAATCTACCTCAATGAGCAGTTCTTC. It yields the protein CSVVAIYLNEQFF.

The chain joins TRBV10-1 to TRBJ2-5; 9 bases map to TRBD2. CDR3 size: 15 residues. Germline CDR1 reads WNHNN; CDR2 reads SYGVQD (reference sequence). The ends lost 6 bases at V and 5 bases at J; junction bases unmatched: 10. The CDR3 DNA reads as TGCGCCAGCAGCCTTAGCGGGAGTAGGTGGGAGACCCAGTACTTC. It is translated as CASSLSGSRWETQYF.

The chain carries TRBV6-1 and TRBJ2-7; a possible D gene is TRBD1 (6 bases). This CDR3 has 12 residues. V lost 7 bases and J lost 3, with 10 bases in between. Germline values: CDR1 MNHNS, CDR2 SASEGT. The CDR3 reads CASMAGVYEQYF. Written as DNA, the CDR3 is TGTGCCAGCATGGCAGGGGTCTACGAGCAGTACTTC.

This rearrangement joins TRBV28 to TRBJ2-7; weak D call: TRBD1 (7 bases). The germline gives CDR1 MDHEN, CDR2 SYDVKM. The ends were cut back, 1 base at V and 5 bases at J, with 12 bases in the middle. This CDR3 has 14 amino acids. The CDR3 DNA is TGTGCCAGCAGTTTATCAGGGGGGCTGGACGAGCAGTACTTC. Protein product: CASSLSGGLDEQYF.

The chain employs TRBV9 and TRBJ1-1; D may be TRBD1 (5 bases). This CDR3 contains 13 residues. The V end was cut by 4 bases, the J end by 6 bases, with 13 bases between. Germline V gene data show CDR1 as SGDLS and CDR2 as YYNGEE. CDR3 in DNA: TGTGCCAGCAGCCAGGCAGGGAGCGCTGAAGCTTTCTTT. Amino acids: CASSQAGSAEAFF.

The chain carries TRBV10-1 and TRBJ2-3, with 8 bases fitting TRBD2. The CDR3 covers 17 residues. Per the germline V gene, CDR1 is WNHNN and CDR2 is SYGVQD (reference sequence). The V and J ends lost 0 bases and 4 bases, in that order; junction bases with no gene match: 9. The CDR3 sequence: CASSESERERGSDTQYF. The CDR3 DNA reads TGCGCCAGCAGTGAGTCCGAGCGGGAGCGGGGCTCAGATACGCAGTATTTT.

This clone was counted a few times. CDR3 DNA sequence: TGCGCCAGCAGCTTGGGATATAGCAATCAGCCCCAGCATTTT. Translating gives CASSLGYSNQPQHF. The rearrangement links TRBV5-1 to TRBJ1-5; D is unresolved. The germline V gene encodes CDR1 SGHRS and CDR2 YFSETQ. The V end was cut by 0 bases, the J end by 0 bases, with 4 bases between. This CDR3 contains 14 residues.

V is TRBV27 and J is TRBJ2-5, with D perhaps TRBD2 (6 bases). The CDR3 is 14 residues long. Germline CDR1 and CDR2: MNHEY and SMNVEV (reference sequence). The V and J ends lost 1 base and 1 base respectively, with 7 bases between them. DNA for the CDR3: TGTGCCAGCAGTTTATGGAGGGGCCAAGAGACCCAGTACTTC. This translates into CASSLWRGQETQYF.

The chain couples TRBV7-2 to TRBJ2-2; unclear D gene. This CDR3 is built from 13 residues. V was trimmed by 1 base and J by 6 bases, leaving 6 bases between them. CDR1 and CDR2 from the germline V gene are SGHTA and FQGNSA. In nucleotides, the CDR3 is TGTGCCAGCAGCTTAGTCGTCGCCGGGGAGCTGTTTTTT. Its translation is CASSLVVAGELFF.

The V gene is TRBV7-3, the J gene TRBJ2-1; 7 bases fit TRBD1. The CDR3 loop spans 15 amino acids. Trimming removed 2 bases from V and 9 bases from J; junction bases left unmatched: 10. Germline CDR1 and CDR2: SGHTA and FQGTGA. CDR3 residues: CASSLQTGWAGEQFF. The CDR3 coding sequence is TGTGCCAGCAGCTTACAGACAGGGTGGGCGGGTGAGCAGTTCTTC.

The gene calls are TRBV4-1 and TRBJ2-7, with 10 bases identical to TRBD2. Germline V lookup: CDR1 MGHRA, CDR2 YSYEKL. The CDR3 is 16 residues long. The junction had 8 bases not matched to a gene; V was cut back by 6 bases and J by 0 bases. CDR3 region: CASRGGSGRPSYEQYF. The CDR3 region has the DNA TGCGCCAGCAGAGGGGGTAGCGGGAGGCCCTCCTACGAGCAGTACTTC.

The CDR3 sequence: CASSPERWEEAFF. CDR3 bases: TGTGCCAGCTCACCTGAGCGATGGGAGGAAGCTTTCTTT. This chain uses TRBV18 with TRBJ1-1, with D unresolved. Trimming removed 3 bases at V and 8 bases at J, with 13 bases between. This CDR3 has 13 amino acids. The germline V gene has CDR1 KGHSH and CDR2 LQKENI.

The CDR3 coding sequence is TGTGCCAGCAGCCCTAGCCAGGGGTGGAGTGGCTACACCTTC. Its translation: CASSPSQGWSGYTF. The chain couples TRBV7-6 to TRBJ1-2; a weak D match, TRBD1 (6 bases). Between the trimmed V and J ends, which lost 5 bases and 7 bases, there was a span of 17 bases. This CDR3 contains 14 residues. The germline CDR1 and CDR2 sequences are SGHVS and FNYEAQ.

The genes are TRBV6-4 and TRBJ2-3; 8 nucleotides agree with TRBD1. CDR1 and CDR2 from the germline V gene are MRHNA and SNTAGT. CDR3 length: 21 amino acids. Trimming cost V 0 bases and J 0 bases; bases outside gene matches: 17. The CDR3 DNA follows: TGTGCCAGCAGTGACTCGAATGCGGGGCAGGGGGCTACAATTAGCACAGATACGCAGTATTTT. This encodes CASSDSNAGQGATISTDTQYF.

The genes are TRBV28 and TRBJ2-7; 9 bases fit TRBD1. The germline gives CDR1 MDHEN, CDR2 SYDVKM. CDR3 length equals 15 residues. After removal of 6 bases from V and 6 bases from J, the junction contained 12 bases not matched to a gene. The CDR3 loop is CASSQGRTGVGEQYF. CDR3 DNA sequence: TGTGCCAGCAGCCAAGGGAGGACAGGGGTGGGCGAGCAGTACTTC.

The chain links TRBV2 to TRBJ2-5, with unresolved D. Germline V gene sequence: CDR1 SNHLY, CDR2 FYNNEI. There are 15 residues in the CDR3. Trimming removed 3 bases from V and 1 base from J, with 12 bases in between. The CDR3 region is CASSDELARQETQYF. The DNA for the CDR3 is TGTGCCAGCAGTGACGAGCTGGCACGCCAAGAGACCCAGTACTTC. Full variable domain (outside the CDR3, taken from reference TRBV2 and TRBJ2-5): EPEVTQTPSHQVTQMGQEVILRCVPISNHLYFYWYRQILGQKVEFLVSFYNNEISEKSEIFDDQFSVERPDGSNFTLKIRSTKLEDSAMYFCASSDELARQETQYFGPGTRLLVL.

The chain recombines TRBV27 with TRBJ1-1; weak D call: TRBD1 (5 bases). From germline, CDR1 is MNHEY and CDR2 SMNVEV (reference sequence). The germline V and J ends were trimmed by 2 bases and 7 bases, with 8 bases remaining between them. The CDR3 is 12 residues long. CDR3 loop: CASSLQGGEAFF. CDR3 bases: TGTGCCAGCAGTTTACAGGGAGGTGAAGCTTTCTTT.

The genes are TRBV11-2 and TRBJ2-1; no definite D call. V dropped 3 bases and J dropped 9 bases, with 9 bases sitting between them. Germline CDR1 is SGHAT and CDR2 is FQNNGV. CDR3 length: 12 amino acids. In DNA form, the CDR3 reads TGTGCCAGCAGCTTTGGGGTGTTTGAGCAGTTCTTC. This encodes CASSFGVFEQFF.

This clone was counted a single time. V gene TRBV30 combines with J gene TRBJ2-5; 8 bases map to TRBD2. Germline CDR1 and CDR2: GTSNPN and SVGIG (reference sequence). The CDR3 runs to 20 residues. Losses at the gene ends were 1 base for V and 2 bases for J; bases not matched to a gene: 21. The CDR3 loop reads CAWSELAENPDRGHQETQYF. The CDR3, as DNA: TGTGCCTGGAGTGAACTAGCGGAAAACCCCGACAGAGGACATCAAGAGACCCAGTACTTC.

The V gene is TRBV20-1, the J gene TRBJ2-1; D is undetermined. Germline V CDR1 and CDR2: DFQATT, SNEGSKA (reference sequence). The CDR3 has 11 residues. The V end lost 3 bases, the J end lost 4 bases, and 4 bases lay between the germline ends. CDR3 in amino acids: CSARGYNEQFF. The CDR3 DNA reads TGCAGTGCTAGGGGATACAATGAGCAGTTCTTC.

The CDR3 here is CASSVDSGDPSYEQYF. The DNA of the CDR3 is TGTGCCAGCAGCGTAGATTCCGGGGATCCCTCCTACGAGCAGTACTTC. This chain uses TRBV9 with TRBJ2-7, with a possible D match to TRBD2 (5 bases). The germline V and J ends were trimmed by 0 bases and 0 bases, with 13 bases remaining between them. In germline, CDR1 is SGDLS, CDR2 YYNGEE. The CDR3 runs 16 residues.